This T cell receptor (beta chain) was retrieved from a study of beta chain features in type 1 diabetes. Germline lookup yields CDR1 SGHTA and CDR2 FQGNSA. V shed 2 bases and J shed 2 bases, with 12 bases lying between them. The CDR3 sequence is 15 residues long. Isolated RNA was reverse transcribed in full, so expressed TCRB transcripts were sequenced. Only in-frame clones appear in the TCRdb table, and some are missing; sequencing was by immunoSEQ multiplex PCR. The table lists about 330,000 clones, 8% to 13% of them singletons, with approximately 0.016% in the top ten. The clonotype was recovered from a woman in her twenties or thirties in good health. Sequenced: naive CD4+ T cells from blood. V usage is TRBV7-2 and J usage is TRBJ1-1; no clear D gene. The CDR3 protein is CASSLNGLGNTEAFF. The CDR3 bases are TGTGCCAGCAGCTTAAACGGCCTGGGCAACACTGAAGCTTTCTTT. The full variable domain, completed using reference TRBV7-2 and TRBJ1-1, is GAGVSQSPSNKVTEKGKDVELRCDPISGHTALYWYRQSLGQGLEFLIYFQGNSAPDKSGLPSDRFSAERTGGSVSTLTIQRTQQEDSAVYLCASSLNGLGNTEAFFGQGTRLTVV.